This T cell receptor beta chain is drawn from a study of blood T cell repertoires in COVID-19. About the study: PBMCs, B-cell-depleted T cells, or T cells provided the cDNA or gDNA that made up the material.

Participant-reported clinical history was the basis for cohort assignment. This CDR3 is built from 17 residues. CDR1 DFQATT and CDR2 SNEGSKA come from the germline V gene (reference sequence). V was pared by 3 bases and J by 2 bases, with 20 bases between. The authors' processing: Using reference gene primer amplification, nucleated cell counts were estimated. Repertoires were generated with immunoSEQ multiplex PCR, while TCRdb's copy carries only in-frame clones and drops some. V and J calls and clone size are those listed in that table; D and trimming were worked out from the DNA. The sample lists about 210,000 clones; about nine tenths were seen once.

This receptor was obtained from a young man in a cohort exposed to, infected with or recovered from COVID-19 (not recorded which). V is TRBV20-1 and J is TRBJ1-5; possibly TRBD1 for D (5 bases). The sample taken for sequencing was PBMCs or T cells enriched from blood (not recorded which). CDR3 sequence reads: CSASRTGGGWRNQPQHF. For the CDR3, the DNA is TGCAGTGCTAGTCGAACTGGGGGAGGTTGGCGCAATCAGCCCCAGCATTTT.